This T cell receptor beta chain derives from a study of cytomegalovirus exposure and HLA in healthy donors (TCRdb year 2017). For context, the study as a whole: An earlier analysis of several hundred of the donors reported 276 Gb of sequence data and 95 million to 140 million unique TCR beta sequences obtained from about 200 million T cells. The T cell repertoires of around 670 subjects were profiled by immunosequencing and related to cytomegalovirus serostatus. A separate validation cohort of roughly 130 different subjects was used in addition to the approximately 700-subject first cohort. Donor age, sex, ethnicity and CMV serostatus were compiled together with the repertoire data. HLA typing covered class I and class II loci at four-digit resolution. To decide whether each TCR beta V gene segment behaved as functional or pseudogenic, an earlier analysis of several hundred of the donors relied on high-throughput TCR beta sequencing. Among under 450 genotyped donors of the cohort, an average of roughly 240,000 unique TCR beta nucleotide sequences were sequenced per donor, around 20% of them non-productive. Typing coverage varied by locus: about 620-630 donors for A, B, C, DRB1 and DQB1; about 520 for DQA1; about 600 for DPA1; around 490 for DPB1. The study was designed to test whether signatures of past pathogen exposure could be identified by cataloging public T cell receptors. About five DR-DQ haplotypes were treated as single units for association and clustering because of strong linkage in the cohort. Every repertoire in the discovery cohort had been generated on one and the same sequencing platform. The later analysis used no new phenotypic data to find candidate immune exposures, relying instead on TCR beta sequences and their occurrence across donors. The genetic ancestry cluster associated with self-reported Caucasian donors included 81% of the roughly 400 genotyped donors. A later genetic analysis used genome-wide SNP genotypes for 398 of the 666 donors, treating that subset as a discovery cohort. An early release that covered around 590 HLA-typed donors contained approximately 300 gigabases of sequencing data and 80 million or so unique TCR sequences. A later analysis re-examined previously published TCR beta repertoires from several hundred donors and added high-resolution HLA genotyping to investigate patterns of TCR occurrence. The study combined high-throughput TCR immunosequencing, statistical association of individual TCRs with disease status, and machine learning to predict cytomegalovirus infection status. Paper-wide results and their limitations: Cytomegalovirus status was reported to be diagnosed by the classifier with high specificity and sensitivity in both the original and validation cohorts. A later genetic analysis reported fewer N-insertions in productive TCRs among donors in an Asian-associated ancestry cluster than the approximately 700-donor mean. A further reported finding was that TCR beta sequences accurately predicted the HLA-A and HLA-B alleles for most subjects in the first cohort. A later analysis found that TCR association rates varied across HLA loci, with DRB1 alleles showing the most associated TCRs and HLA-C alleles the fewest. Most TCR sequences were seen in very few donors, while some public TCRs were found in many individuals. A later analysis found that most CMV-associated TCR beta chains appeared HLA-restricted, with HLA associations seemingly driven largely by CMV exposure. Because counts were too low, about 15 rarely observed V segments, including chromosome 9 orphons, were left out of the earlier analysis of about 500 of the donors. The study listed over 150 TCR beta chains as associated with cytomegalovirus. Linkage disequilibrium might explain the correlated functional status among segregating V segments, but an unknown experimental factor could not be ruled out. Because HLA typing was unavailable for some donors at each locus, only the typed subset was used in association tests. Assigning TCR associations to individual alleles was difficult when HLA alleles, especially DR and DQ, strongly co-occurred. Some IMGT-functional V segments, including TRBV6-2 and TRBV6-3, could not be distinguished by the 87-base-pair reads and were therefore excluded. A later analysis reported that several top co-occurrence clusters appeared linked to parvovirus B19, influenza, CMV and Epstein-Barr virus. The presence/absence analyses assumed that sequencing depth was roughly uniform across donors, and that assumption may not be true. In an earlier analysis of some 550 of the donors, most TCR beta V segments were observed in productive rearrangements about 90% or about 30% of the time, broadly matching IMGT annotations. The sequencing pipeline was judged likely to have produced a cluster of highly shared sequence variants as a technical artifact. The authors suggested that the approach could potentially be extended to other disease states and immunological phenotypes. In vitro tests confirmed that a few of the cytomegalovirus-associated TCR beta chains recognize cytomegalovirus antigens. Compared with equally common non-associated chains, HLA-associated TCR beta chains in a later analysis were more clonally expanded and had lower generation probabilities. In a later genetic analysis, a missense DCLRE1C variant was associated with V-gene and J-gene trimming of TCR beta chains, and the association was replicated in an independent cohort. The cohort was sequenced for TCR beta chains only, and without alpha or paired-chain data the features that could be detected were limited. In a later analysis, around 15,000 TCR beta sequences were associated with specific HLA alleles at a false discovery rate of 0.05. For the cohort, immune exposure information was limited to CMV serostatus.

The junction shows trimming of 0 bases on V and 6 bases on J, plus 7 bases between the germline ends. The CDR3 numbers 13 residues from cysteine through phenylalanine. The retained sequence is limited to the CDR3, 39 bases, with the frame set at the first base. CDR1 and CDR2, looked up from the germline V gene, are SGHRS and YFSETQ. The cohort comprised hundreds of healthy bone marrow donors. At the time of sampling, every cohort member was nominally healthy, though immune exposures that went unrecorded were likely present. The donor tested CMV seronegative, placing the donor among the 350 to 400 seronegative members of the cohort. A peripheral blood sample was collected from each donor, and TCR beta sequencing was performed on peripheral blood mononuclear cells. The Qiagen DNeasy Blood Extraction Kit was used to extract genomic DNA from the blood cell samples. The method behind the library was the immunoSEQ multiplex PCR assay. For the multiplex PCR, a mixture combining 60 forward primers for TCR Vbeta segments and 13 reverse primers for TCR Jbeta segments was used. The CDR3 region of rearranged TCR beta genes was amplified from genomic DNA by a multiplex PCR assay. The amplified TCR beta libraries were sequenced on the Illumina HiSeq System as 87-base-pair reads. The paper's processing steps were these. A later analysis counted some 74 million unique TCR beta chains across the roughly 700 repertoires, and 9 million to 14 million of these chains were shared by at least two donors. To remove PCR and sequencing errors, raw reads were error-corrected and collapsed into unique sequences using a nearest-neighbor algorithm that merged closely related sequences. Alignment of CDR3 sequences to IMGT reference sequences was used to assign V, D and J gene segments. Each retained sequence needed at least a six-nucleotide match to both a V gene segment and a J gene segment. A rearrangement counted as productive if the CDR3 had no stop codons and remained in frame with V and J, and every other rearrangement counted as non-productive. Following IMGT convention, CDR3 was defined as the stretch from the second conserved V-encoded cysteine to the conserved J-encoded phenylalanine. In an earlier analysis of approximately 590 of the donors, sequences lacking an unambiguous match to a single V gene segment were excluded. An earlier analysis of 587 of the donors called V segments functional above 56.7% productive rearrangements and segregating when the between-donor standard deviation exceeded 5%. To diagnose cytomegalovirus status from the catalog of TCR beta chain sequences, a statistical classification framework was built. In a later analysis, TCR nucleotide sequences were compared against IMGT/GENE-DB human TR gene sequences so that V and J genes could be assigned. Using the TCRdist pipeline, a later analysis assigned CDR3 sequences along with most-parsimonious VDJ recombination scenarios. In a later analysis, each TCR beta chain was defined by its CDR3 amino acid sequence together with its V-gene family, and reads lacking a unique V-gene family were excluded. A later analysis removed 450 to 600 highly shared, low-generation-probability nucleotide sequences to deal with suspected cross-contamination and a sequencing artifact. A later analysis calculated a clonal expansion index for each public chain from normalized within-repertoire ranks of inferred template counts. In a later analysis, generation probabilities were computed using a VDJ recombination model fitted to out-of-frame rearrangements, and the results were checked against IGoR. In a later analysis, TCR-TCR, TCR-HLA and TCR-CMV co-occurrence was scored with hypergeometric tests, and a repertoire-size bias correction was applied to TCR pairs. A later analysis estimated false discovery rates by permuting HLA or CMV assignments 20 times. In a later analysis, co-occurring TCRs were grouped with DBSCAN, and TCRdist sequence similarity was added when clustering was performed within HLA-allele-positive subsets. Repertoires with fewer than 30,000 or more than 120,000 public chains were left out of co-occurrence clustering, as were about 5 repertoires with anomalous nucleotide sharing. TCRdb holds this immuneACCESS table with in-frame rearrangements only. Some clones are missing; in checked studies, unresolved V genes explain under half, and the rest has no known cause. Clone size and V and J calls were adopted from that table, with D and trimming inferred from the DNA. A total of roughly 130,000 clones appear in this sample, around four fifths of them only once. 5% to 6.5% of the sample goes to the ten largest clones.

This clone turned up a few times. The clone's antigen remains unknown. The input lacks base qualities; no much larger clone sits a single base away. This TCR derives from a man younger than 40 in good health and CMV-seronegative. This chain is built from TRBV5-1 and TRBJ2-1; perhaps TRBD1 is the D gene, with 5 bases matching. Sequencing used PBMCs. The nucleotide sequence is TGCGCCAGCAGCTTGGAGGGGTCCAATGAGCAGTTCTTC. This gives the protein CASSLEGSNEQFF.